The present TCR beta chain was sequenced within a study of cytomegalovirus exposure and HLA in healthy donors. This clone appeared once. Generated by immunoSEQ multiplex PCR, the TCRdb table keeps only in-frame clones and is missing some. This table has 200,000 to 300,000 clones, about 90% appearing once. The CDR3 runs to 14 residues. Germline V lookup: CDR1 SNHLY, CDR2 FYNNEI. The germline V and J ends were trimmed by 5 bases and 6 bases, with 16 bases remaining between them. The genes are TRBV2 and TRBJ1-2; possible D gene TRBD1, 6 bases. The source is a woman in her 30s in good health and CMV-seropositive. Material: PBMCs. The CDR3 DNA reads as TGTGCCAGCAGTAACACAGGGAGAGGGGATGGCTACACCTTC. This translates into CASSNTGRGDGYTF.